The 21 T cell receptor beta chains given below trace back to one sample, sequenced in a study of T cell repertoires in cytomegalovirus infection. TCRdb fed the reads into MiXCR, producing one record per CDR3 protein. The profile shows about 360,000 distinct CDR3 sequences, roughly 20% of them singletons. What was sequenced was PBMCs. The source of these receptors is a human donor in good health (CMV status not recorded). Some clones in this sample may be carry-over from other donors' samples.

This clonotype has ten or more counts. The chain joins TRBV7-2 to TRBJ2-3; possibly TRBD2 for D (5 bases). The CDR3 totals 13 residues. The germline V gene encodes CDR1 SGHTA and CDR2 FQGNSA. V lost 8 bases to trimming and J lost 6 bases, with 15 bases between them. As DNA, the CDR3 is TGTGCCAGCCGGCTATCAACGGGGGATACGCAGTATTTT. It specifies CASRLSTGDTQYF.

This clonotype appeared a few times. V gene TRBV5-6 combines with J gene TRBJ2-1; 9 bases agree with TRBD2. The CDR3 loop spans 17 amino acids. V lost 2 bases, J lost 0 bases, and 6 bases stayed unmatched. Germline V gene lookup returns CDR1 SGHDT and CDR2 YYEEEE. CDR3 in amino acids: CASSFGTSPSSYNEQFF. In DNA, the CDR3 is TGTGCCAGCAGCTTCGGGACTAGCCCCAGCTCCTACAATGAGCAGTTCTTC.

The chain employs TRBV20-1 and TRBJ2-1; a weak D match, TRBD2 (7 bases). Germline CDR1 DFQATT, CDR2 SNEGSKA (reference sequence). The CDR3 contains 14 residues. V was clipped by 3 bases and J by 7 bases, with 16 bases between them. In DNA, the CDR3 is TGCAGTGCTAGTAGGGGGGGCGGGTGGAATGAGCAGTTCTTC. Protein: CSASRGGGWNEQFF.

Many counts were recorded for this clonotype. The chain recombines TRBV7-2 with TRBJ2-1; D may correspond to TRBD1 or TRBD2 (5 bases each). The germline gives CDR1 SGHTA, CDR2 FQGNSA. Trimming left V 6 bases short and J 2 bases short, with 14 bases between. The CDR3 spans 15 residues. CDR3 DNA: TGTGCCAGCAGTTCGGGACCCGGGGCCTACAATGAGCAGTTCTTC. Its translation: CASSSGPGAYNEQFF.

This rearrangement joins TRBV29-1 to TRBJ2-3; 10 bases are shared with TRBD2. Germline V gives CDR1 SQVTM, CDR2 ANQGSEA. V shed 4 bases, J shed 1 base, and the junction held 2 bases outside the gene matches. There are 14 residues in the CDR3. The DNA for the CDR3 is TGCAGCGTTGCCGGGACTAGCGGCACAGATACGCAGTATTTT. Translation: CSVAGTSGTDTQYF.

Ten or more counts support this clonotype. This chain uses TRBV7-9 with TRBJ1-5; D is ambiguous. This CDR3 contains 13 residues. V lost 1 base and J lost 10, with 11 bases in between. Germline V CDR1 and CDR2: SEHNR, FQNEAQ (reference sequence). The CDR3 nucleotides read TGTGCCAGCAGCTTAGAGGGAGAAGCTCCCCAGCATTTT. Translated: CASSLEGEAPQHF.

This clonotype has a count of ten or more. V is TRBV10-3 and J is TRBJ2-7; 7 nucleotides align to TRBD1. The trim removed 0 bases at V and 5 bases at J, leaving 13 bases unmatched. The length of the CDR3 is 17 residues. The germline V gene encodes CDR1 ENHRY and CDR2 SYGVKD. CDR3 loop: CAISESEVAGGRNEQYF. The CDR3 DNA sequence: TGTGCCATCAGTGAGTCCGAAGTTGCAGGGGGAAGGAACGAGCAGTACTTC.

This clonotype was observed a handful of times. The chain joins TRBV27 to TRBJ2-6, with D perhaps TRBD1 or TRBD2 (6 bases each). Germline V gene data show CDR1 as MNHEY and CDR2 as SMNVEV (reference sequence). The CDR3 runs 14 residues. Trimming took off 8 bases at V and 2 bases at J, with 10 bases between the two ends. The CDR3 loop is CASSGAPGANVLTF. The CDR3 bases are TGTGCCAGCTCGGGGGCTCCTGGGGCCAACGTCCTGACTTTC.

A note on this clonotype: One end of the junction does not line up with germline, which may come from a read error. The chain carries TRBV12-3 or TRBV12-4 and TRBJ1-5; no firm D call. There are 13 residues in the CDR3. Written as DNA, the CDR3 is TGTGCCAGCAGTTGGGGAGTCAGCCAGCCCCTGCATTTT. The encoded protein is CASSWGVSQPLHF.

This clonotype was found a few times. This chain uses TRBV14 with TRBJ1-4; the D is unclear. The CDR3 covers 16 residues. V lost 4 bases to trimming and J lost 8 bases, with 20 bases between them. Germline loops: CDR1 SGHDN, CDR2 FVKESK. CDR3 in DNA: TGTGCCAGCAGCCTTCAAACGGGGAAGGAGTGGGAAAAACTGTTTTTT. Translation gives CASSLQTGKEWEKLFF.

This clonotype occurred a few times. The gene calls are TRBV6-2 or TRBV6-3 and TRBJ1-1; tentatively, D is TRBD1 (6 bases). Germline CDR1 is MNHEY and CDR2 is SVGEGT. The CDR3 loop spans 12 amino acids. V lost 5 bases, J lost 10 bases, and 14 bases lay in between. Here the CDR3 reads CASSKLQGGAFF. For the CDR3, the DNA is TGTGCCAGCAGTAAATTACAGGGAGGAGCTTTCTTT.

This clonotype appeared many times. The chain couples TRBV7-6 to TRBJ2-5; TRBD1 is a possible D gene (5 bases). Trimming left V 9 bases short and J 4 bases short, with 12 bases between. CDR1 SGHVS and CDR2 FNYEAQ come from the germline V gene. The CDR3 runs to 12 residues. CDR3 sequence (DNA): TGTGCCAGTCAGGGTCGGAGAGAGACCCAGTACTTC. It encodes CASQGRRETQYF.

In its sample, this clonotype was seen many times. The rearrangement links TRBV7-2 to TRBJ2-7, with 7 bases aligning to TRBD1. The length of the CDR3 is 14 residues. Trimming removed 5 bases from V and 7 bases from J; junction bases left unmatched: 11. Germline lookup yields CDR1 SGHTA and CDR2 FQGNSA. The DNA for the CDR3 is TGTGCCAGCAGCGCCCAGACAGGGCTGGGGGAGCAGTACTTC. This gives the protein CASSAQTGLGEQYF.

V is TRBV7-2 and J is TRBJ2-7, with D hard to call. The germline V gene has CDR1 SGHTA and CDR2 FQGNSA. This CDR3 has 10 amino acids. The CDR3 is CAVGTYEQYF. CDR3 sequence (DNA): TGTGCTGTAGGGACCTACGAGCAGTACTTC. The variable domain in full, with the rest retrieved from reference TRBV7-2 and TRBJ2-7, is GAGVSQSPSNKVTEKGKDVELRCDPISGHTALYWYRQSLGQGLEFLIYFQGNSAPDKSGLPSDRFSAERTGGSVSTLTIQRTQQEDSAVYLCAVGTYEQYFGPGTRLTVT.

This clonotype was recorded many times. This chain joins TRBV11-2 and TRBJ1-4, with D possibly matching TRBD1 (6 bases). V was trimmed by 4 bases and J by 0 bases, leaving 9 bases between them. CDR1 is SGHAT, CDR2 FQNNGV, per germline. The CDR3 has 15 amino acids. CDR3 sequence reads: CASSSQGATNEKLFF. The DNA for the CDR3 is TGTGCCAGCAGCTCACAGGGCGCAACTAATGAAAAACTGTTTTTT.

At least ten counts were recorded for this clonotype. The chain couples TRBV7-2 to TRBJ2-5, with 12 nucleotides matching TRBD2. The germline gives CDR1 SGHTA, CDR2 FQGNSA. The CDR3 loop spans 14 amino acids. Trimming at V came to 5 bases and at J to 8 bases, leaving 6 bases not matched to a gene. CDR3 nucleotide sequence: TGTGCCAGCAGCGAGCTAGCGGGGGGGCATACCCAGTACTTC. This gives the protein CASSELAGGHTQYF.

The chain has TRBV10-3 and TRBJ2-1; 7 bases align to TRBD2. The J segment lost 0 bases and the V segment lost 8 bases, leaving 7 bases of the junction unmatched. The CDR3 contains 15 residues. Germline loops: CDR1 ENHRY, CDR2 SYGVKD. This chain's CDR3 is CAIRASGSSYNEQFF. CDR3 DNA: TGTGCCATCCGAGCTAGCGGCAGCTCCTACAATGAGCAGTTCTTC.

This chain links TRBV4-2 with TRBJ1-1; the D gene is possibly TRBD1 (5 bases). The V gene's germline CDR1 is LGHNA and CDR2 YNFKEQ. There are 11 residues in the CDR3. With 7 bases removed from V and 10 bases from J, the gap between germline ends came to 13 bases. CDR3 protein: CASIQGNRAFF. In DNA form, the CDR3 reads TGTGCCAGCATCCAGGGTAACCGAGCTTTCTTT.

This clonotype was counted ten times or more. The gene calls are TRBV7-8 and TRBJ2-7, with 8 bases identical to TRBD2. Losses at the gene ends were 8 bases for V and 2 bases for J; bases not matched to a gene: 8. This CDR3 is 14 amino acids long. Looked up from germline, CDR1 is SGHVS and CDR2 is FQNEAQ. The CDR3 loop is CASVGLAAAYEQYF. In DNA, the CDR3 is TGTGCCAGCGTCGGACTAGCAGCAGCCTACGAGCAGTACTTC.

The DNA for the CDR3 is TGCGCCAGCAGCCTTCGAGGCCGTTGGGGCTACAATGAGCAGTTCTTC. This encodes CASSLRGRWGYNEQFF. The rearrangement links TRBV4-3 to TRBJ2-1; D is uncertain. This CDR3 region has 16 residues. Germline V gene sequence: CDR1 LGHNA, CDR2 YSLEER. Trimming removed 4 bases from V and 3 bases from J, with 16 bases in between.

This sequence joins TRBV10-3 and TRBJ1-4; 9 positions match TRBD1. Looked up from germline, CDR1 is ENHRY and CDR2 is SYGVKD. CDR3 length: 14 amino acids. V was clipped by 4 bases and J by 8 bases; unmatched bases: 5. The CDR3 region is CAISAWTGDEKLFF. CDR3 nucleotides: TGTGCCATCAGTGCCTGGACAGGGGACGAAAAACTGTTTTTT.